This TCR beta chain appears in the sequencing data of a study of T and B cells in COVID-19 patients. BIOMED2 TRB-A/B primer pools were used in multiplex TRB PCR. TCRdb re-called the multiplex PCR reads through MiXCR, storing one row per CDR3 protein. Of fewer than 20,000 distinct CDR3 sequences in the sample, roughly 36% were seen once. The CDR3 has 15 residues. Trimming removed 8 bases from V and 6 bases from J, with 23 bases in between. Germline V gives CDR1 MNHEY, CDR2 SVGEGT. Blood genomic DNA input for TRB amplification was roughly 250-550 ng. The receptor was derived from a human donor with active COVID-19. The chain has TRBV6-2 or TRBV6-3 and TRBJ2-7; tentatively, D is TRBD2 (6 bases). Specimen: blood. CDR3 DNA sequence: TGTGCCAGCTCACCGGGGGTGTCCAAACATTTCGAGCAGTACTTC. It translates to CASSPGVSKHFEQYF.